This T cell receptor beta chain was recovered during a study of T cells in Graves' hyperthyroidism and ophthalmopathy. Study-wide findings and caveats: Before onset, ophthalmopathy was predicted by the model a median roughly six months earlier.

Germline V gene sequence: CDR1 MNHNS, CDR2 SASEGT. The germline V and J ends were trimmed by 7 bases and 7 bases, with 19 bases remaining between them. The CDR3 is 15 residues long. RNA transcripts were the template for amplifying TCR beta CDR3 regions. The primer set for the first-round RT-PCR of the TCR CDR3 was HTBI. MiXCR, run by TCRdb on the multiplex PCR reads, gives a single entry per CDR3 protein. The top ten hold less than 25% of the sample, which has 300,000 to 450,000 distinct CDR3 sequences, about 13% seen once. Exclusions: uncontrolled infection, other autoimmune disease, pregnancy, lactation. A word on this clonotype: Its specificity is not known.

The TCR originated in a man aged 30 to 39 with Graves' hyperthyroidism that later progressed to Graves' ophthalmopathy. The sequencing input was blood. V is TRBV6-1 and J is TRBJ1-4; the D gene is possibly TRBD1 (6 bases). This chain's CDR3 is CASTPNRGAVEKLFF. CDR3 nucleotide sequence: TGTGCCAGCACCCCAAACCGGGGGGCAGTTGAAAAACTGTTTTTT.